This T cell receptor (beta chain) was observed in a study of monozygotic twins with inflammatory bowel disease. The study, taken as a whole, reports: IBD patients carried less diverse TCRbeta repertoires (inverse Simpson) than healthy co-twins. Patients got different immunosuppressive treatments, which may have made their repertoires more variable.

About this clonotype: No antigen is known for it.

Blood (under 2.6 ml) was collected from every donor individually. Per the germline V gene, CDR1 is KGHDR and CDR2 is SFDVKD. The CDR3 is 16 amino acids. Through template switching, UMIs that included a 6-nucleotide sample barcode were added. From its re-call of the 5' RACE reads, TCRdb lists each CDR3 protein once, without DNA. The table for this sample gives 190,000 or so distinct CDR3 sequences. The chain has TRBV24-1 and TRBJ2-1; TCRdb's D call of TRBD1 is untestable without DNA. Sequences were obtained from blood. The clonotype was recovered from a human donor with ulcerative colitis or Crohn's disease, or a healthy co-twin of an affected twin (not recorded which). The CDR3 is CATSDFPASSYNEQFF.